The clone carrying this TCR beta chain was found many times. Antigen: not known. This entry belongs to a study of Graves' ophthalmopathy and Graves' hyperthyroidism. Study at large: Calling hyperthyroidism stable required that no ophthalmopathy show up within 18 months of follow-up.

Hyperthyroidism patients were newly diagnosed, under 2 months' duration, aged 18 to 65. Patients with other autoimmune diseases, uncontrolled infections, pregnancy or lactation were excluded. Regarding the study as a whole: Among expanded thyroid clonotypes above 0.001 frequency, most also occurred in blood.

The authors amplified TCR beta CDR3 regions, and they did so from RNA transcripts for repertoire sequencing. HTBI primers were employed in first-round RT-PCR, then a second-round multiplex PCR followed. TCRdb used MiXCR to reprocess the multiplex PCR reads, holding one entry per CDR3 protein. The data show about 1.1 million distinct CDR3 sequences, about 38% seen once. This sequence was found in an adult man with Graves' hyperthyroidism. The sample taken for sequencing was peripheral blood or thyroid tissue (not recorded which).

This CDR3 reads CASSLGAETEAFF. DNA for the CDR3: TGTGCCAGCAGTTTAGGGGCCGAGACTGAAGCTTTCTTT. The rearrangement links TRBV12-3 or TRBV12-4 to TRBJ1-1; D gene unclear. The length of the CDR3 is 13 residues. V was shortened by 1 base and J by 5 bases, with 8 bases between the two germline ends.